The rows below give T cell receptor beta chains drawn from one sample of a study of cytomegalovirus exposure and HLA in healthy donors. Clones were sequenced by immunoSEQ multiplex PCR, and TCRdb holds only the in-frame ones, with some missing. This table holds about 160,000 clones, 86% found once. The sample consisted of PBMCs. Every receptor here comes from a woman in her twenties or thirties in good health and CMV-seronegative. Each CDR3 is given with its conserved first and last residue. Fields, in order: D gene, J gene, clone size, V gene, CDR3 protein, CDR3 DNA. A D gene is named only where the DNA matches it firmly. Clone size is not always given. Where it is, it says once, few, many or a class for expanded clones.

TRBD1 TRBJ1-2 NA TRBV27 CASRPLDRVRNGYTF TGTGCCAGCAGACCCCTGGACAGGGTGAGGAATGGCTACACCTTC
NA TRBJ1-5 NA TRBV27 CASSSGGIQPQHF TGTGCCAGCAGTTCGGGGGGAATTCAGCCCCAGCATTTT
NA TRBJ2-3 NA TRBV27 CASSSVTDTQYF TGTGCCAGCAGTTCCGTGACAGATACGCAGTATTTT
NA TRBJ1-5 NA TRBV11-2 CASSLDPARKSPYSRQPQHF TGTGCCAGCAGCTTAGATCCGGCCAGGAAGAGCCCCTACTCGCGTCAGCCCCAGCATTTT
NA TRBJ1-4 NA TRBV29-1 CSVAGSGSEKLFF TGCAGCGTGGCAGGGTCAGGGAGTGAAAAACTGTTTTTT
NA TRBJ1-4 NA TRBV19 CASSPGRKLFF TGTGCCAGTAGCCCTGGGCGGAAACTGTTTTTT
TRBD2 TRBJ2-1 NA TRBV6-5 CASSSGSGGYNEQFF TGTGCCAGCAGTTCGGGGAGCGGGGGCTACAATGAGCAGTTCTTC
TRBD1 TRBJ1-5 NA TRBV7-9 CASSLGWTGGHQPQHF TGTGCCAGCAGCTTAGGGTGGACAGGGGGTCACCAGCCCCAGCATTTT
TRBD1 TRBJ1-1 few TRBV6-1 CASSQGVNTEAFF TGTGCCAGCAGCCAGGGGGTGAACACTGAAGCTTTCTTT
NA TRBJ2-2 NA TRBV5-4 CASSQRGGYTGELFF TGTGCCAGCAGCCAAAGGGGGGGGTACACCGGGGAGCTGTTTTTT
TRBD1 TRBJ2-1 NA TRBV4-1 CASSQERDSSDNEQFF TGCGCCAGCAGCCAAGAGAGGGACAGCTCAGACAATGAGCAGTTCTTC
TRBD1 TRBJ1-6 once TRBV27 CASSPQTGLGSPLHF TGTGCCAGCAGTCCACAGACAGGGTTAGGGTCACCCCTCCACTTT
TRBD1 TRBJ2-6 once TRBV9 CASSRTGDMAGANVLTF TGTGCCAGCAGCCGGACAGGGGATATGGCTGGGGCCAACGTCCTGACTTTC
NA TRBJ1-1 NA TRBV6-1 CASSEGMTEAFF TGTGCCAGCAGTGAAGGGATGACTGAAGCTTTCTTT
TRBD2 TRBJ2-1 NA TRBV6-6 CASISGASSYNEQFF TGTGCCAGCATTAGCGGGGCTAGCTCCTACAATGAGCAGTTCTTC
TRBD2 TRBJ2-3 NA TRBV5-1 CASKPLSGGLTDTQYF TGCGCCAGCAAACCGCTTAGCGGGGGCCTGACAGATACGCAGTATTTT
TRBD1 TRBJ2-7 NA TRBV9 CASSPRDRAYEQYF TGTGCCAGCAGCCCACGGGACAGGGCCTACGAGCAGTACTTC
TRBD1 TRBJ2-7 NA TRBV28 CASTNGALTGYEQYF TGTGCCAGCACTAACGGGGCCCTGACAGGGTACGAGCAGTACTTC
NA TRBJ2-7 NA TRBV7-3 CASSLMGGGNEQYF TGTGCCAGCAGCTTAATGGGTGGGGGGAACGAGCAGTACTTC
TRBD2 TRBJ2-5 once TRBV5-4 CASSLDSAGGPQETQYF TGTGCCAGCAGCTTGGATTCGGCGGGGGGGCCCCAAGAGACCCAGTACTTC
NA TRBJ2-3 NA TRBV5-1 CASSLTAGRLEDTQYF TGCGCCAGCAGCTTGACGGCGGGAAGACTGGAGGATACGCAGTATTTT
NA TRBJ2-7 once TRBV29-1 CSVEVANGDEQYF TGCAGCGTTGAGGTAGCCAACGGAGATGAGCAGTACTTC
NA TRBJ1-1 NA TRBV10-2 CASSGGGPEAFF TGCGCCAGCAGTGGGGGAGGTCCTGAAGCTTTCTTT
TRBD1 TRBJ1-2 NA TRBV9 CASSVVARGLEGYTF TGTGCCAGCAGCGTAGTAGCCAGGGGGCTAGAGGGCTACACCTTC
NA TRBJ1-4 NA TRBV5-1 CASSFGATNEKLFF TGCGCCAGCAGCTTCGGGGCAACTAATGAAAAACTGTTTTTT
NA TRBJ1-5 few TRBV6-6 CASSSATNQPQHF TGTGCCAGCAGTTCCGCAACGAATCAGCCCCAGCATTTT
TRBD1 TRBJ1-4 NA TRBV6-5 CASSGGLDEKLFF TGTGCCAGCTCAGGGGGTTTGGATGAAAAACTGTTTTTT